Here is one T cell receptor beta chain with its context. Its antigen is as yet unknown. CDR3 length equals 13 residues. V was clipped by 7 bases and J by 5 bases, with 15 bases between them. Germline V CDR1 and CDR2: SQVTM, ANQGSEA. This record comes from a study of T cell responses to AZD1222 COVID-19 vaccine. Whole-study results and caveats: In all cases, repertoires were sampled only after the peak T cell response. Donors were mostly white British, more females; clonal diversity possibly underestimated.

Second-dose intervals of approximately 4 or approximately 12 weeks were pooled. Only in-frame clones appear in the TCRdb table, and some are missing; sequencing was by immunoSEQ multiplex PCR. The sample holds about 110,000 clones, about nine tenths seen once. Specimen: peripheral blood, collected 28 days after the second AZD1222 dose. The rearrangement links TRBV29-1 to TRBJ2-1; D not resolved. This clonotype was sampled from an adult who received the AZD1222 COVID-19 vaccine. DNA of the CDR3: TGCAGCGCCTTCTCTCTACCTAACAATGAGCAGTTCTTC. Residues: CSAFSLPNNEQFF.